This TCR beta chain was documented in a study of beta chain features in type 1 diabetes. Expressed TCRB transcripts got sequenced, as all isolated RNA was reverse transcribed. Profiled with immunoSEQ multiplex PCR; TCRdb holds only in-frame clones, not every one. The sample holds a few hundred thousand clones, 10% to 15% seen once. Notes on the study in general: Across all four CD4+ subsets, people with type 1 diabetes showed modestly shorter TCRB CDR3s. Patients showed naive, central memory and Treg TCRB repertoires that appeared more similar than those of healthy donors. For TCRB rearrangement, an influence of HLA type remained unresolved here.

The sample holds a few counts of this clone. What it recognizes is unknown. V dropped 7 bases and J dropped 5; count of bases not matched to a gene: 11. The CDR3 loop spans 15 amino acids. Germline-derived CDR1 and CDR2 are SQVTM and ANQGSEA. This chain joins TRBV29-1 and TRBJ2-2, with 9 bases fitting TRBD1. This receptor was identified in a woman younger than 35 with type 1 diabetes. Source material: naive CD4+ T cells from blood. The CDR3 region has the DNA TGCAGCGCAAGAACCGGGACAGGGCGTACCGGGGAGCTGTTTTTT. It specifies CSARTGTGRTGELFF.